A selection of T cell receptor beta chains follows, all from one sample in a study of T cell repertoires in cytomegalovirus infection. TCRdb used MiXCR to reprocess the reads, holding one entry per CDR3 protein. The sample yields roughly 640,000 distinct CDR3 sequences, roughly 26% seen once. Sample: CD8+ T cells from PBMCs. All receptors derive from a human donor in good health (CMV status not recorded). Some clones in this sample may be carry-over from other donors' samples. CDR3s include the opening cysteine and the closing phenylalanine or tryptophan. D genes are given only for firm matches. A row's size may be missing; if present it is once, few, many or a size class.

v_call: TRBV7-9; cdr3_length: 12; clone_size: many; d_call: -; j_call: TRBJ1-3; cdr3_nt: TGTGCCAGCGAAAGCTCTGGAAACACCATATATTTT; cdr3_aa: CASESSGNTIYF
v_call: TRBV6-5; cdr3_length: 15; clone_size: many; d_call: -; j_call: TRBJ2-3; cdr3_nt: TGTGCCAGCAGTTACTCCGGCCCATACACAGATACGCAGTATTTT; cdr3_aa: CASSYSGPYTDTQYF
v_call: TRBV10-3; cdr3_length: 11; clone_size: -; d_call: -; j_call: TRBJ2-5; cdr3_nt: TGTGCCATCAGTGAAAAAGAGACCCAGTACTTC; cdr3_aa: CAISEKETQYF
v_call: TRBV13; cdr3_length: 15; clone_size: few; d_call: TRBD1; j_call: TRBJ1-2; cdr3_nt: TGTGCCAGCAGCCCCAAGACAGGGGAGGACTATGGCTACACCTTC; cdr3_aa: CASSPKTGEDYGYTF
v_call: TRBV6-2/TRBV6-3; cdr3_length: 15; clone_size: -; d_call: -; j_call: TRBJ2-1; cdr3_nt: TGTGCCAGCAGTTATCGCCCTGGCCCATACAATGAGCAGTTCTTC; cdr3_aa: CASSYRPGPYNEQFF
v_call: TRBV7-2; cdr3_length: 11; clone_size: many; d_call: -; j_call: TRBJ1-2; cdr3_nt: TGTGCTATCAACGACCTCTATGGCTACACCTTC; cdr3_aa: CAINDLYGYTF
v_call: TRBV19; cdr3_length: 11; clone_size: few; d_call: -; j_call: TRBJ1-1; cdr3_nt: TGTGCCAGTAGTGAGGAAGGTGGAGCTTTCTTT; cdr3_aa: CASSEEGGAFF
v_call: TRBV20-1; cdr3_length: 13; clone_size: few; d_call: TRBD1; j_call: TRBJ2-1; cdr3_nt: TGCAGTGCCTGGGACAGGGCTTCGGATGAGCAGTTCTTC; cdr3_aa: CSAWDRASDEQFF
v_call: TRBV7-4; cdr3_length: 15; clone_size: -; d_call: TRBD1; j_call: TRBJ2-1; cdr3_nt: TGTGCCAGCAGCCCCCGGGACAGGGAGAAAAATGAGCAGTTCTTC; cdr3_aa: CASSPRDREKNEQFF
v_call: TRBV7-2; cdr3_length: 15; clone_size: -; d_call: TRBD2; j_call: TRBJ2-1; cdr3_nt: TGTGCCAGCAGCCCTGGGTGGCGGGGGGACCATGAGCAGTTCTTC; cdr3_aa: CASSPGWRGDHEQFF
v_call: TRBV6-5; cdr3_length: 15; clone_size: many; d_call: TRBD1; j_call: TRBJ2-1; cdr3_nt: TGTGCCAGCAGTTATGGCGCAGGGGGCAAAAATGAGCAGTTCTTC; cdr3_aa: CASSYGAGGKNEQFF
v_call: TRBV7-2; cdr3_length: 14; clone_size: many; d_call: -; j_call: TRBJ2-7; cdr3_nt: TGTGCCAGCAGCTTAGCCAAAGGGACCTACGAGCAGTACTTC; cdr3_aa: CASSLAKGTYEQYF
v_call: TRBV28; cdr3_length: 15; clone_size: few; d_call: -; j_call: TRBJ2-3; cdr3_nt: TGTGCCAGCAGTCTCGGGGCCAGGACCACAGATACGCAGTATTTT; cdr3_aa: CASSLGARTTDTQYF
v_call: TRBV2; cdr3_length: 15; clone_size: few; d_call: TRBD2; j_call: TRBJ2-2; cdr3_nt: TGTGCCAGCAGCGGGACTAGTGAGGACACCGGGGAGCTGTTTTTT; cdr3_aa: CASSGTSEDTGELFF
v_call: TRBV25-1; cdr3_length: 16; clone_size: -; d_call: -; j_call: TRBJ1-2; cdr3_nt: TGTGCCAGCAGTGAATTTTTCCCAGGGGACAAAGGAGGCTACACCTTC; cdr3_aa: CASSEFFPGDKGGYTF
v_call: TRBV29-1; cdr3_length: 20; clone_size: -; d_call: -; j_call: TRBJ2-7; cdr3_nt: TGCAGCGTTGTATGGCGAGTTGGGGAATCACCATCCCCCCTCCCCTACGAGCAGTACTTC; cdr3_aa: CSVVWRVGESPSPLPYEQYF
v_call: TRBV5-1; cdr3_length: 16; clone_size: few; d_call: TRBD2; j_call: TRBJ2-5; cdr3_nt: TGCGCCAGCAGCCCGCGGGAGGGGGCCCTTCAAGAGACCCAGTACTTC; cdr3_aa: CASSPREGALQETQYF
v_call: TRBV20-1; cdr3_length: 14; clone_size: few; d_call: TRBD2; j_call: TRBJ2-5; cdr3_nt: TGCAGTGGGCCCAAGCGGGGGACCCAAGAGACCCAGTACTTC; cdr3_aa: CSGPKRGTQETQYF
v_call: TRBV19; cdr3_length: 15; clone_size: -; d_call: -; j_call: TRBJ1-5; cdr3_nt: TGTGCCAGTAGTATACTCGCGGATAGCAATCAGCCCCAGCATTTT; cdr3_aa: CASSILADSNQPQHF
v_call: TRBV7-9; cdr3_length: 15; clone_size: few; d_call: -; j_call: TRBJ2-1; cdr3_nt: TGTGCCAGCAGCCCTGAGGGGCACTCCTACAATGAGCAGTTCTTC; cdr3_aa: CASSPEGHSYNEQFF
v_call: TRBV28; cdr3_length: 15; clone_size: many; d_call: TRBD2; j_call: TRBJ2-1; cdr3_nt: TGTGCCAGCAGTTTATTTGGGGGGGGTCAGAATGAGCAGTTCTTC; cdr3_aa: CASSLFGGGQNEQFF
v_call: TRBV20-1; cdr3_length: 14; clone_size: -; d_call: TRBD1; j_call: TRBJ1-1; cdr3_nt: TGCAGTGCTTCATGGACAGGGGGGACCACTGAAGCTTTCTTT; cdr3_aa: CSASWTGGTTEAFF
v_call: TRBV19; cdr3_length: 16; clone_size: -; d_call: TRBD2; j_call: TRBJ2-1; cdr3_nt: TGTGCCAGTAGTATAGGGCCCCCACTAGCGGGGGGGGTCCAGTTCTTC; cdr3_aa: CASSIGPPLAGGVQFF
v_call: TRBV28; cdr3_length: 15; clone_size: many; d_call: -; j_call: TRBJ2-5; cdr3_nt: TGTGCCAGCAGTTCAACGGACACACGCCGGGAGACCCAGTACTTC; cdr3_aa: CASSSTDTRRETQYF
v_call: TRBV6-4; cdr3_length: 17; clone_size: many; d_call: -; j_call: TRBJ2-2; cdr3_nt: TGTGCCAGCAGTGAAGTCAGGACTACGATCCCCCCGGGGGAGCTGTTTTTT; cdr3_aa: CASSEVRTTIPPGELFF
v_call: TRBV7-6; cdr3_length: 16; clone_size: -; d_call: -; j_call: TRBJ2-7; cdr3_nt: TGTGCCAGCAGCTCGCCGGAGACAGCTAGCTCCTACGAGCAGTACTTC; cdr3_aa: CASSSPETASSYEQYF
v_call: TRBV7-9; cdr3_length: 14; clone_size: -; d_call: -; j_call: TRBJ2-4; cdr3_nt: TGTGCCAGCAGCACCTCGGGACTTAAAAACATTCAGTACTTC; cdr3_aa: CASSTSGLKNIQYF
v_call: TRBV5-5; cdr3_length: 16; clone_size: -; d_call: TRBD2; j_call: TRBJ2-1; cdr3_nt: TGTGCCAGCAGCTTGGCCCCGGCGGGGGGCGGGAATGAGCAGTTCTTC; cdr3_aa: CASSLAPAGGGNEQFF
v_call: TRBV20-1; cdr3_length: 12; clone_size: -; d_call: -; j_call: TRBJ1-1; cdr3_nt: TGCAGTGCTGCCAAAGGGGGAACTGAAGCTTTCTTT; cdr3_aa: CSAAKGGTEAFF
v_call: TRBV14; cdr3_length: 15; clone_size: once; d_call: -; j_call: TRBJ1-6; cdr3_nt: TGTGCCAGCAGCCAAGACTGGTGGATGAATTCACCCCTCCACTTT; cdr3_aa: CASSQDWWMNSPLHF
v_call: TRBV12-3/TRBV12-4; cdr3_length: 11; clone_size: -; d_call: -; j_call: TRBJ2-5; cdr3_nt: TGTGCCAGCGGCGAATTAGAGACCCAGTACTTC; cdr3_aa: CASGELETQYF